This entry lists 11 T cell receptor beta chains sequenced from one sample in a study of T cell responses to AZD1222 COVID-19 vaccine. The repertoire was sequenced with immunoSEQ multiplex PCR; TCRdb's copy has only in-frame clones and lacks some. Of 90,000 to 150,000 clones listed, about 88% are singletons. Sequences were derived from peripheral blood, sampled 28 days after the second AZD1222 dose. The source is an adult who received the AZD1222 COVID-19 vaccine.

The chain links TRBV6-4 to TRBJ2-3; TRBD2 agrees at 7 bases. V lost 6 bases, J lost 1 base, and 10 bases stayed unmatched. Germline V gene sequence: CDR1 MRHNA, CDR2 SNTAGT. CDR3 length: 16 amino acids. The CDR3 is CASSGGNGDGTDTQYF. CDR3 DNA sequence: TGTGCCAGCAGCGGGGGGAACGGGGATGGCACAGATACGCAGTATTTT.

The chain is built from TRBV5-5 and TRBJ1-3; D remains ambiguous. Per the germline V gene, CDR1 is SGHKS and CDR2 is YYEKEE (reference sequence). Between the trimmed V and J ends, which lost 3 bases and 0 bases, there was a span of 10 bases. The CDR3 extends over 15 amino acids. The CDR3 region is CASSSVETSGNTIYF. The CDR3 region has the DNA TGTGCCAGCAGCTCCGTTGAGACCTCTGGAAACACCATATATTTT.

V is TRBV12-5 and J is TRBJ1-6; D may be TRBD1 (6 bases). The CDR3 sequence is 15 residues long. Germline V gives CDR1 LGHNT, CDR2 FRNRAP. Trimming removed 1 base at V and 4 bases at J, with 8 bases between. The CDR3 coding sequence is TGTGCTAGTGGTTTGGGGACAGTTTATAATTCACCCCTCCACTTT. Translated, it gives CASGLGTVYNSPLHF. The variable domain in full, completed from reference TRBV12-5 and TRBJ1-6, reads DARVTQTPRHKVTEMGQEVTMRCQPILGHNTVFWYRQTMMQGLELLAYFRNRAPLDDSGMPKDRFSAEMPDATLATLKIQPSEPRDSAVYFCASGLGTVYNSPLHFGNGTRLTVT.

V and J are TRBV5-5 and TRBJ2-7; 9 nucleotides line up with TRBD1. The CDR3 extends over 14 amino acids. V shed 4 bases and J 5 bases; nucleotides not matched to a gene: 7. Germline loops: CDR1 SGHKS, CDR2 YYEKEE (reference sequence). The DNA for the CDR3 is TGTGCCAGCAGCCCCGGGACAGGGACTCACGAGCAGTACTTC. Residues: CASSPGTGTHEQYF.

The rearrangement uses TRBV12-3 or TRBV12-4 and TRBJ1-1; D is unresolved. This CDR3 contains 12 residues. V lost 7 bases to trimming and J lost 11 bases, with 17 bases between them. CDR3 protein: CASTSAGVSAFF. In DNA, the CDR3 is TGTGCCAGCACTTCGGCTGGGGTCTCCGCTTTCTTT.

The chain couples TRBV21-1 to TRBJ1-5. TRBV21-1 is classified as a pseudogene. The CDR3 is 14 amino acids. CDR3 nucleotide sequence: TGTGCCAGTTCCGAGGGGTTTAGCAATCAGCCCCAGCATTTT. Protein sequence: CASSEGFSNQPQHF.

The rearrangement uses TRBV6-2 or TRBV6-3 and TRBJ2-7, with 7 bases matching TRBD2. Germline V gene lookup returns CDR1 MNHEY and CDR2 SVGEGT. The junction had 8 bases not matched to a gene; V was cut back by 1 base and J by 5 bases. CDR3 length equals 15 residues. CDR3 coding DNA: TGTGCCAGCAGTTACTTAAACCGGGACTATGACGAGCAGTACTTC. It yields the protein CASSYLNRDYDEQYF.

The V and J genes are TRBV7-2 and TRBJ1-4; possible D gene TRBD1, 6 bases. The CDR3 is 15 amino acids. CDR1 SGHTA and CDR2 FQGNSA come from the germline V gene. The germline V and J ends were trimmed by 2 bases and 8 bases, with 15 bases remaining between them. The CDR3 nucleotides read TGTGCCAGCAGCTTATCCGGGGGCGGGAGCGAAAAACTGTTTTTT. It encodes CASSLSGGGSEKLFF.

The chain has TRBV28 and TRBJ2-5; 8 bases align to TRBD1. Unmatched junction bases numbered 6, after V lost 3 bases and J lost 9 bases. This CDR3 is built from 13 residues. Germline V gene data show CDR1 as MDHEN and CDR2 as SYDVKM. Written as DNA, the CDR3 is TGTGCCAGCAGTTTTGGATCCAGGGGGCCCCAGTACTTC. It encodes CASSFGSRGPQYF.

This sequence joins TRBV5-4 and TRBJ2-1; no firm D call. This CDR3 is built from 12 residues. CDR1 and CDR2 from the germline V gene are SGHNT and YYREEE (reference sequence). V lost 0 bases and J lost 9, with 7 bases in between. In nucleotides, the CDR3 is TGTGCCAGCAGCTTGGAGCGCCGTGAGCAGTTCTTC. Protein: CASSLERREQFF.

The rearrangement links TRBV2 to TRBJ2-3; 7 bases map to TRBD2. From germline, CDR1 is SNHLY and CDR2 FYNNEI. This CDR3 spans 15 amino acids. V lost 4 bases, J lost 0 bases, and 4 bases stayed unmatched. The CDR3 coding sequence is TGTGCCAGCAGTGGGACTAGTTATAGCACAGATACGCAGTATTTT. This sequence encodes CASSGTSYSTDTQYF.